A selection of T cell receptor beta chains follows, all from one sample in a study of OX40 agonist ivuxolimab in advanced cancers. Clones were read by immunoSEQ multiplex PCR, and TCRdb kept only the in-frame ones, dropping some. This table holds tens of thousands of clones, around nine tenths found once. The material sequenced was CD4+ or CD8+ T cells sorted from blood, taken in a trial of the OX40 agonist ivuxolimab. These receptors all come from an adult with an advanced solid tumor such as melanoma, head and neck, liver or kidney cancer. Each CDR3 is given with its conserved first and last residue. The order of the fields is J gene, V gene, CDR3 protein.

j_call: TRBJ2-7
v_call: TRBV7-6
cdr3_aa: CASSLAGEPSYEQYF

j_call: TRBJ1-3
v_call: TRBV7-9
cdr3_aa: CASSFGSSGNTIYF

j_call: TRBJ2-1
v_call: TRBV19
cdr3_aa: CASSGWTDGRNEQFF

j_call: TRBJ1-4
v_call: TRBV19
cdr3_aa: CASSIGPGREKLFF

j_call: TRBJ1-1
v_call: TRBV28
cdr3_aa: CASRSGQAGNTEAFF

j_call: TRBJ2-1
v_call: TRBV27
cdr3_aa: CASSLPGAEQFF

j_call: TRBJ2-7
v_call: TRBV6-5
cdr3_aa: CASSRQSYEQYF

j_call: TRBJ1-3
v_call: TRBV19
cdr3_aa: CASSMGWGSSGNTIYF

j_call: TRBJ1-1
v_call: TRBV7-2
cdr3_aa: CASSTQSLRDAEAFF

j_call: TRBJ1-2
v_call: TRBV19
cdr3_aa: CASSDRGNNYGYTF

j_call: NA
v_call: TRBV15
cdr3_aa: CATSGGTGEQYF

j_call: TRBJ1-4
v_call: TRBV6-5
cdr3_aa: CASSYSTWTNEKLFF

j_call: TRBJ1-5
v_call: TRBV6-1
cdr3_aa: CASSEGAVSNQPQHF

j_call: TRBJ2-2
v_call: TRBV28
cdr3_aa: CASSPLRGTGNTGELFF

j_call: TRBJ2-3
v_call: TRBV6-4
cdr3_aa: CASSREFTDTQYF

j_call: TRBJ2-5
v_call: TRBV5-5
cdr3_aa: CASSLVSGIQETQYF

j_call: TRBJ2-6
v_call: TRBV19
cdr3_aa: CASTPGVSSGANVLTF

j_call: TRBJ1-4
v_call: TRBV2
cdr3_aa: CASSPRGSGGNEKLFF

j_call: TRBJ1-1
v_call: TRBV5-8
cdr3_aa: CASSLQGAGGTEAFF

j_call: TRBJ1-4
v_call: TRBV5-1
cdr3_aa: CASRPHAANEKLFF

j_call: TRBJ2-7
v_call: TRBV2
cdr3_aa: CASSVYEQYF

j_call: TRBJ2-7
v_call: TRBV29-1
cdr3_aa: CSVVVVGGSYEQYF

j_call: TRBJ1-2
v_call: TRBV6-5
cdr3_aa: CASSSLGGDYGYTF

j_call: TRBJ1-2
v_call: TRBV28
cdr3_aa: CASSDNGYTF

j_call: TRBJ2-3
v_call: TRBV14
cdr3_aa: CASSQQSGGARDTQYF

j_call: TRBJ1-1
v_call: TRBV5-1
cdr3_aa: CASSLDGSTEAFF

j_call: TRBJ2-3
v_call: TRBV2
cdr3_aa: CASIVLSESTDTQYF

j_call: TRBJ1-2
v_call: TRBV30
cdr3_aa: CAWSVVGQHYGYTF

j_call: TRBJ2-2
v_call: TRBV11-2
cdr3_aa: CASSLDRKGITGELFF

j_call: TRBJ1-1
v_call: TRBV7-6
cdr3_aa: CASSPLVRLNTEAFF

j_call: TRBJ2-1
v_call: TRBV2
cdr3_aa: CASSIQGAYNEQFF

j_call: TRBJ2-2
v_call: TRBV5-1
cdr3_aa: CASSRVQNTGELFF

j_call: TRBJ1-2
v_call: TRBV28
cdr3_aa: CASRSNENRGGNYSYTF

j_call: TRBJ2-5
v_call: TRBV11-2
cdr3_aa: CASSLDRVGGAVQETQYF

j_call: TRBJ2-5
v_call: TRBV7-2
cdr3_aa: CASSLMSRQETQYF

j_call: TRBJ2-1
v_call: TRBV2
cdr3_aa: CASRLSGTGLYNEQFF

j_call: TRBJ1-5
v_call: TRBV10-1
cdr3_aa: CASTWDREGNQPQHF

j_call: TRBJ2-1
v_call: TRBV11-3
cdr3_aa: CASSLREGTGNEQFF

j_call: TRBJ1-4
v_call: TRBV19
cdr3_aa: CASSITGGLRNEKLFF

j_call: TRBJ2-3
v_call: TRBV5-1
cdr3_aa: CASSLGASGSTDTQYF

j_call: TRBJ2-5
v_call: TRBV5-1
cdr3_aa: CASSLDSRLAGETQYF

j_call: TRBJ2-7
v_call: TRBV19
cdr3_aa: CASSLYRDRVHEQYF

j_call: TRBJ1-5
v_call: TRBV7-8
cdr3_aa: CASSFGTGSGQPQHF

j_call: TRBJ2-5
v_call: TRBV7-9
cdr3_aa: CASSRNRETQYF

j_call: TRBJ1-2
v_call: TRBV27
cdr3_aa: CASSPGTAPLYGYTF

j_call: TRBJ1-2
v_call: TRBV27
cdr3_aa: CASRAGPSGYTF

j_call: TRBJ2-1
v_call: TRBV19
cdr3_aa: CASSMTGTGFNEQFF

j_call: TRBJ1-1
v_call: TRBV19
cdr3_aa: CASSPLTSMNTEAFF

j_call: TRBJ2-5
v_call: TRBV6-6
cdr3_aa: CASSLRGPQMGETQYF

j_call: TRBJ2-7
v_call: TRBV7-8
cdr3_aa: CASSLVQGSSYEQYF

j_call: TRBJ1-6
v_call: TRBV6-1
cdr3_aa: CATNAPGYNSPLHF

j_call: TRBJ2-3
v_call: TRBV9
cdr3_aa: CASSVTAVRDTQYF

j_call: TRBJ1-5
v_call: TRBV18
cdr3_aa: CASSLDGLGPQHF

j_call: TRBJ1-2
v_call: TRBV27
cdr3_aa: CASRGTSGYYGYTF

j_call: TRBJ2-3
v_call: TRBV5-1
cdr3_aa: CASSLAESTDTQYF

j_call: TRBJ1-3
v_call: TRBV7-6
cdr3_aa: CASSQPARAAGNTIYF

j_call: TRBJ2-1
v_call: TRBV30
cdr3_aa: CAWSELKGLASGEQFF

j_call: TRBJ2-7
v_call: TRBV10-3
cdr3_aa: CAISGAGKGSYEQYF

j_call: TRBJ2-7
v_call: TRBV18
cdr3_aa: CASSPLGVGDEQYF

j_call: TRBJ2-7
v_call: TRBV6-5
cdr3_aa: CASSTGTGNSEQYF